This TCR beta chain was sequenced in a study of cytomegalovirus exposure and HLA in healthy donors (dated by TCRdb to about 2017). Turning to the overall study: An earlier analysis of roughly 630 of the donors reported more than 250 Gb of sequence data and 100 million to 140 million unique TCR beta sequences from about 200 million T cells. Genome-wide SNP genotypes for about 65% of the 666 donors were used in a later genetic analysis, which treated that subset as a discovery cohort. Among roughly 370 genotyped donors of the cohort, an average of approximately 230,000 unique TCR beta nucleotide sequences were sequenced per donor, about a sixth of them non-productive. An earlier analysis of 450 to 750 of the donors used high-throughput TCR beta sequencing to judge whether each TCR beta V gene segment behaved as functional or pseudogenic. A later analysis re-examined previously published TCR beta repertoires from 500 to 700 donors and added high-resolution HLA genotyping to investigate patterns of TCR occurrence. Typing coverage varied by locus: 629-630 donors for A, B, C, DRB1 and DQB1; more than 500 for DQA1; around 570 for DPA1; roughly 450 for DPB1. Donor age, sex, ethnicity and CMV serostatus were compiled alongside the repertoire data. The study profiled the T cell repertoires of under 700 subjects by immunosequencing and related them to cytomegalovirus serostatus. Among the roughly 400 genotyped donors, around 79% belonged to the genetic ancestry cluster associated with self-reported Caucasian donors. A separate validation cohort of roughly 130 different subjects was used in addition to the roughly 670-subject first cohort. To predict cytomegalovirus infection status, the study brought together high-throughput TCR immunosequencing, statistical association of individual TCRs with disease status, and machine learning. In the later analysis, no new phenotypic data were used to find candidate immune exposures; instead, reliance was placed on TCR beta sequences and their occurrence across donors. Every discovery cohort repertoire had been produced on one sequencing platform. Because of strong linkage in the cohort, roughly five DR-DQ haplotypes were treated as single units for association and clustering. HLA typing covered class I and class II loci at four-digit resolution. Around 300 gigabases of sequencing data and approximately 85 million unique TCR sequences were included in an early release covering several hundred HLA-typed donors. The study was designed to test whether signatures of past pathogen exposure could be identified by cataloging public T cell receptors. Broader findings and caveats from the paper: According to a later genetic analysis, donors in an Asian-associated ancestry cluster had fewer N-insertions in productive TCRs than the approximately 610-donor mean. Most CMV-associated TCR beta chains appeared to be HLA-restricted in a later analysis, and the HLA associations seemed to be driven largely by CMV exposure. In vitro tests confirmed that a few of the cytomegalovirus-associated TCR beta chains recognize cytomegalovirus antigens. Sequencing depth was assumed to be roughly uniform across donors in the presence/absence analyses, though that assumption may not hold. In a later analysis, 16,951 TCR beta sequences were associated with specific HLA alleles at a false discovery rate of 0.05. In a later analysis, TCR association rates were found to vary across HLA loci, with the most associated TCRs seen for DRB1 alleles and the fewest for HLA-C alleles. A group of highly shared sequence variants was considered likely to be a technical artifact of the sequencing pipeline. Some IMGT-functional V segments, including TRBV6-2 and TRBV6-3, could not be distinguished by the 87-base-pair reads and were therefore excluded. A later analysis found that HLA-associated TCR beta chains were more clonally expanded and had lower generation probabilities than equally common non-associated chains. Correlated functional status among segregating V segments might be attributable to linkage disequilibrium, but an unknown experimental factor could not be ruled out. In this cohort, only TCR beta chains were sequenced, and detectable features were limited by the absence of alpha or paired-chain data. Because HLA typing was unavailable for some donors at each locus, only the typed subset was used in association tests. Assigning TCR associations to individual alleles was difficult when HLA alleles, especially DR and DQ, strongly co-occurred. A further reported finding was that TCR beta sequences accurately predicted the HLA-A and HLA-B alleles for most subjects in the first cohort. Immune exposure information for the cohort was limited to CMV serostatus. In the study, 164 TCR beta chains were listed as associated with cytomegalovirus. The authors suggested that the approach could potentially be extended to other disease states and immunological phenotypes. In a later genetic analysis, a missense DCLRE1C variant was associated with V-gene and J-gene trimming of TCR beta chains, and the association was replicated in an independent cohort. In an earlier analysis of about 600 of the donors, most TCR beta V segments appeared in productive rearrangements about 87% or about 30% of the time, broadly matching IMGT annotations. According to a later analysis, parvovirus B19, influenza, CMV and Epstein-Barr virus appeared linked to several top co-occurrence clusters. Across donors, most TCR sequences were observed very rarely, whereas some public TCRs were present in many individuals. The earlier analysis of approximately 540 of the donors excluded roughly 17 rarely observed V segments, including chromosome 9 orphons, because counts were too low. Cytomegalovirus status was reported to be diagnosed by the classifier with high specificity and sensitivity in both the original and validation cohorts.

With respect to this clone: What antigen it recognizes has not been identified. The input lacks base qualities; no much larger clone sits a single base away.

The V end gives up 6 bases and the J end 2 bases, leaving 6 bases in the junction not matched to a gene. The CDR3 spans 15 residues, from the cysteine through the phenylalanine. Only CDR3 DNA remains: 45 bases, in frame from the first base. The germline V gene specifies MNHEY as CDR1 and SVGAGI as CDR2. Library method: the immunoSEQ multiplex PCR assay. A mixture of 60 forward primers for TCR Vbeta segments and 13 reverse primers for TCR Jbeta segments was used in the multiplex PCR. Amplification of the CDR3 region of rearranged TCR beta genes was performed with a multiplex PCR assay on genomic DNA. The amplified TCR beta libraries were sequenced on the Illumina HiSeq System as 87-base-pair reads. Regarding the original processing steps: Across the 670 or so repertoires, a later analysis counted 78 million or so unique TCR beta chains, roughly 11 million of which were shared by at least two donors. Raw reads were error-corrected and collapsed into unique sequences by a nearest-neighbor algorithm in which closely related sequences were merged to remove PCR and sequencing errors. V, D and J gene segments were assigned by aligning CDR3 sequences to IMGT reference sequences. For a sequence to be retained, a match of at least six nucleotides was required to both a V gene segment and a J gene segment. Rearrangements were called productive when the CDR3 lacked stop codons and stayed in frame with V and J; all others were non-productive. Following IMGT convention, CDR3 was defined as the stretch from the second conserved V-encoded cysteine to the conserved J-encoded phenylalanine. The earlier analysis of about 610 of the donors excluded sequences that lacked an unambiguous match to a single V gene segment. An earlier analysis of fewer than 650 of the donors classified V segments as functional when productive rearrangements were above 56.7% and as segregating when the standard deviation between donors was above 5%. A statistical classification framework was built to diagnose cytomegalovirus status from the catalog of TCR beta chain sequences. In a later analysis, V and J genes were assigned by comparing TCR nucleotide sequences against IMGT/GENE-DB human TR gene sequences. The TCRdist pipeline was used in a later analysis to assign CDR3 sequences and most-parsimonious VDJ recombination scenarios. In a later analysis, every TCR beta chain was defined by the combination of its CDR3 amino acid sequence and its V-gene family, and reads without a unique V-gene family were dropped. A later analysis removed several hundred highly shared, low-generation-probability nucleotide sequences to deal with suspected cross-contamination and a sequencing artifact. In a later analysis, a clonal expansion index for each public chain was calculated from normalized within-repertoire ranks of inferred template counts. In a later analysis, generation probabilities were computed using a VDJ recombination model fitted to out-of-frame rearrangements, and the results were checked against IGoR. In a later analysis, hypergeometric tests were used to score TCR-TCR, TCR-HLA and TCR-CMV co-occurrence, with a repertoire-size bias correction applied to TCR pairs. In a later analysis, false discovery rates were estimated by permuting HLA or CMV assignments 20 times. In a later analysis, co-occurring TCRs were grouped using DBSCAN, with TCRdist sequence similarity added in when clustering inside HLA-allele-positive subsets. For co-occurrence clustering, repertoires with fewer than 30,000 or more than 120,000 public chains were excluded, along with four or five repertoires with anomalous nucleotide sharing. The source is immuneACCESS, and TCRdb retained only in-frame sequences with V and J called. Part of the clones is not carried over; for the studies checked, unresolved V genes explain less than half of this, and the remainder is unexplained. V and J calls and clone size are copied from that table; D and trimming were computed from the DNA. For this sample there are 130,000 to 150,000 clones; 73% appear just once. Clones ranked in the top ten supply approximately 14% of the sample.

The cohort consisted of 650 to 700 healthy bone marrow donors. All cohort members were sampled while nominally healthy, although unrecorded immune exposures were likely present. Of the 700 or so cohort members, about 290 had a positive CMV serostatus and about 400 had a negative one, while no CMV serostatus was recorded for the donor. Every donor gave a peripheral blood sample, and the peripheral blood mononuclear cells from that sample were used for TCR beta sequencing. Genomic DNA extraction from the blood cell samples was performed with the Qiagen DNeasy Blood Extraction Kit. Rearrangement joined TRBV6-5 to TRBJ1-3, with 8 bases in between that match TRBD1. The sample consisted of PBMCs. The sequence was collected from a human donor in good health. The CDR3 protein: CASRDRVQAGNTIYF. The nucleotides read TGTGCCAGCAGGGACAGGGTTCAGGCTGGAAACACCATATATTTT.